Listed here are 12 T cell receptor beta chains from one sample, sequenced in a study of blood T cell repertoires in COVID-19 (dated by TCRdb to the early 2020s). Receptor libraries were prepared by the immunoSEQ multiplex PCR assay. TCRdb provides this immuneACCESS table in a form limited to in-frame rearrangements. Some clones are lacking; in checked studies, under half of them reflect an unresolved V gene, and why the rest are absent is not known. The sample has over 200,000 clones on record, approximately 81% of them singletons. The ten largest clones capture roughly 20% of the sample. The specimen was PBMCs or T cells enriched from blood (not recorded which). These receptors were taken from a middle-aged man who had recovered from COVID-19.

The chain combines TRBV9 with TRBJ1-5, with a possible D match to TRBD1 (5 bases). The CDR3 consists of 13 residues. With 0 bases removed from V and 10 bases from J, the gap between germline ends came to 11 bases. Per the germline V gene, CDR1 is SGDLS and CDR2 is YYNGEE. CDR3 protein: CASSVGGKDPQHF. The CDR3, as DNA: TGTGCCAGCAGCGTAGGGGGCAAGGATCCCCAGCATTTT.

The rearrangement uses TRBV7-6 and TRBJ2-1; 11 nucleotides line up with TRBD2. Germline-derived CDR1 and CDR2 are SGHVS and FNYEAQ. J gave up 4 bases and V 4 bases, and 9 bases lay outside the gene matches. This CDR3 has 17 residues. CDR3: CASSSQQTSGAYNEQFF. The CDR3, as DNA: TGTGCCAGCAGCTCACAGCAGACTAGCGGGGCGTACAATGAGCAGTTCTTC.

The chain employs TRBV12-5 and TRBJ1-1, with D possibly TRBD1 on 6 matching bases. The CDR3 is 13 amino acids. CDR1 LGHNT and CDR2 FRNRAP come from the germline V gene. V was clipped by 5 bases and J by 6 bases, with 13 bases between them. CDR3 coding DNA: TGTGCTAGTGGTCCAAACAGGGAGCCTGAAGCTTTCTTT. Its protein product is CASGPNREPEAFF.

CDR3 sequence reads: CAISGRTGTDETQYF. CDR3 nucleotide sequence: TGTGCCATCAGTGGACGGACAGGGACGGACGAGACCCAGTACTTC. This chain uses TRBV10-3 with TRBJ2-5; the match to TRBD1 covers 8 bases. The germline V gene has CDR1 ENHRY and CDR2 SYGVKD. The CDR3 is 15 amino acids. V was pared by 4 bases and J by 5 bases, with 9 bases of the junction left unmatched.

The V call is TRBV29-1, the J call TRBJ2-7; the match to TRBD1 covers 8 bases. The CDR3 contains 12 residues. CDR1 is SQVTM and CDR2 is ANQGSEA in the germline V gene. V shed 2 bases and J 3 bases; nucleotides not matched to a gene: 0. The CDR3 sequence is CSVETGGYEQYF. DNA for the CDR3: TGCAGCGTTGAAACAGGGGGCTACGAGCAGTACTTC.

This clone has more than one count but fewer than ten. J is TRBJ1-1 and V is TRBV10-2; 8 bases match TRBD1. Germline trimming cut 8 bases from V and 5 bases from J; bases unmatched to any gene: 4. CDR3 length: 12 amino acids. Per germline, CDR1 WSHSY and CDR2 SAAADI. CDR3 loop: CASRQGRTEAFF. CDR3 bases: TGCGCCAGCCGACAGGGGAGGACTGAAGCTTTCTTT.

This chain connects TRBV7-9 to TRBJ1-2, with D perhaps matching TRBD1 (5 bases). The V end was cut by 1 base, the J end by 3 bases, with 18 bases between. The CDR3 is made up of 17 amino acids. CDR1 and CDR2 from the germline V gene are SEHNR and FQNEAQ (reference sequence). CDR3 bases: TGTGCCAGCAGCTTAGATTCTGCCAGGGTTATTTACTATGGCTACACCTTC. Its protein product is CASSLDSARVIYYGYTF.

The rearrangement joins TRBV27 to TRBJ1-6, with no clear D. This CDR3 is built from 17 residues. Between the trimmed V and J ends, which lost 2 bases and 1 base, there was a span of 12 bases. Germline V gene data show CDR1 as MNHEY and CDR2 as SMNVEV (reference sequence). The DNA for the CDR3 is TGTGCCAGCAGTTTAACACCACCGGGGTCCTATAATTCACCCCTCCACTTT. Protein product: CASSLTPPGSYNSPLHF.

The chain combines TRBV28 with TRBJ2-3, with 8 positions matching TRBD2. Germline trimming cut 5 bases from V and 8 bases from J; bases unmatched to any gene: 18. The CDR3 covers 17 residues. CDR1 and CDR2 from the germline V gene are MDHEN and SYDVKM. The chain's CDR3 is CASSQTPKQRERRTQYF. The CDR3, as DNA: TGTGCCAGCAGTCAAACACCTAAACAGCGGGAGCGTCGTACGCAGTATTTT.

The rearrangement uses TRBV7-2 and TRBJ2-7; TRBD2 matches 7 bases. J was trimmed by 4 bases and V by 5 bases; bases with no gene match: 8. Germline CDR1 reads SGHTA; CDR2 reads FQGNSA. CDR3 length equals 14 residues. In nucleotides, the CDR3 is TGTGCCAGCAGCAACCAAGGCGGGGGATACGAGCAGTACTTC. Translation gives CASSNQGGGYEQYF.

The J gene is TRBJ1-1, the V gene TRBV12-5, with 9 bases lining up with TRBD1. This CDR3 has 15 residues. V was pared by 7 bases and J by 4 bases, with 10 bases of the junction left unmatched. Looked up from germline, CDR1 is LGHNT and CDR2 is FRNRAP. The CDR3 DNA sequence: TGTGCTAGTGACATTACAGGGGGCTGGGGCACTGAAGCTTTCTTT. Protein product: CASDITGGWGTEAFF.

The rearrangement uses TRBV3-1 (or the pseudogene TRBV3-2) and TRBJ1-6, with 12 positions matching TRBD1. V dropped 3 bases and J dropped 4; count of bases not matched to a gene: 1. The CDR3 is 16 residues long. Germline CDR1 and CDR2: LGHDT and YNNKEL (reference sequence). CDR3 sequence: CASSQGQGAYNSPLHF. The CDR3, as DNA: TGTGCCAGCAGCCAGGGACAGGGGGCATATAATTCACCCCTCCACTTT.